The 7 T cell receptor beta chains below come from one sample, sequenced in a study of blood T cell repertoires in COVID-19. TCRdb keeps only in-frame clones here, not all; method: immunoSEQ multiplex PCR. The sample includes 100,000 to 150,000 clones, approximately 77% of them seen just once. Sequenced input: peripheral blood. The receptors derive from a human donor in a cohort sampled during active COVID-19.

The chain joins TRBV4-1 to TRBJ1-1; TRBD1 agrees at 8 bases. J lost 0 bases, V lost 2 bases, and 5 bases had no gene match. The CDR3 spans 16 residues. Germline lookup yields CDR1 MGHRA and CDR2 YSYEKL. The DNA of the CDR3 is TGCGCCAGCAGCCAACCTCCGGACAGGGTGAACACTGAAGCTTTCTTT. It specifies CASSQPPDRVNTEAFF.

The chain uses TRBV7-9 and TRBJ1-2, with D maybe TRBD1 (6 bases). The germline V gene has CDR1 SEHNR and CDR2 FQNEAQ (reference sequence). With 5 bases removed from V and 8 bases from J, the gap between germline ends came to 21 bases. The CDR3 spans 15 residues. The DNA of the CDR3 is TGTGCCAGCAGCCTACTGGCAACAGGGCTTGGAGGCTACACCTTC. Amino acid sequence: CASSLLATGLGGYTF.

V and J are TRBV6-5 and TRBJ1-5; D is unclear. V shed 0 bases and J shed 7 bases, with 13 bases lying between them. Germline CDR1 MNHEY, CDR2 SVGAGI. The CDR3 runs to 15 residues. In nucleotides, the CDR3 is TGTGCCAGCAGTTACTCCCCGGGGTCACTCCAGCCCCAGCATTTT. Amino acids: CASSYSPGSLQPQHF.

This clone was detected a few times. This chain connects TRBV21-1 to TRBJ1-1; whether TRBD1, the table's D call, matches the DNA was not checked. TRBV21-1 counts as a pseudogene. The CDR3 length is 16 residues. CDR3 sequence reads: CASSKEVGTLNTEAFF. As DNA, the CDR3 is TGTGCCAGCAGCAAAGAGGTGGGCACCTTGAACACTGAAGCTTTCTTT.

The chain links TRBV27 to TRBJ2-7, with 9 bases fitting TRBD1. CDR1 is MNHEY and CDR2 is SMNVEV in the germline V gene (reference sequence). Trimming at V came to 9 bases and at J to 4 bases, leaving 7 bases not matched to a gene. The CDR3 consists of 13 residues. The CDR3 coding sequence is TGTGCCAGTACAGGGGGCGGTACGTACGAGCAGTACTTC. Translating it yields CASTGGGTYEQYF.

This clone has more than one count but fewer than ten. The V call is TRBV28, the J call TRBJ2-3; tentatively, D is TRBD1 (5 bases). CDR1 and CDR2 (germline): MDHEN, SYDVKM. Trimming shortened V by 6 bases and J by 4 bases, and 17 bases separated the two germline ends. CDR3 length: 15 amino acids. CDR3 nucleotide sequence: TGTGCCAGCAGCCATGACAGAGTAGGGGCAGATACGCAGTATTTT. It is translated as CASSHDRVGADTQYF.

This chain links TRBV29-1 with TRBJ1-1; the D is unclear. Germline lookup yields CDR1 SQVTM and CDR2 ANQGSEA. The V gene lost 3 bases and the J gene lost 4 bases, with 3 bases spanning the gap. The CDR3 length is 10 residues. CDR3 protein: CSVERTEAFF. DNA of the CDR3: TGCAGCGTTGAGCGCACTGAAGCTTTCTTT.